Listed here are 6 T cell receptor beta chains from one sample, sequenced in a study of regulatory T cells in long-lasting Graves disease. Investigators prepared the TCR beta libraries by applying iRepertoire HTBI primers and Arm-PCR of CDR3 regions. In TCRdb, the multiplex PCR reads were re-called with MiXCR into one record per CDR3 protein. Here the sample spans 300,000 to 400,000 distinct CDR3 sequences, over 15% being singletons. The sample's time point: newly diagnosed GD, antithyroid drugs for less than 3 months. From PBMCs, RNA was extracted and then used to make the TCR library. These same data were also listed under a study on T cells in Graves' hyperthyroidism and ophthalmopathy.

The input for sequencing was peripheral blood mononuclear cells (PBMCs), taken at new diagnosis, from a patient treated with antithyroid drugs. The receptors stem from a man aged 35 to 55 with Graves disease.

This clonotype appeared many times. This chain links TRBV7-2 with TRBJ1-1; a possible D gene is TRBD1 (6 bases). CDR1 and CDR2 from the germline V gene are SGHTA and FQGNSA. This CDR3 comprises 13 residues. V was shortened by 3 bases and J by 8 bases, with 13 bases between the two germline ends. CDR3 loop: CASSLNRVSEAFF. CDR3 in DNA: TGTGCCAGCAGCTTGAACAGGGTGTCCGAAGCTTTCTTT.

This clonotype was recorded at least ten times. The rearrangement links TRBV6-1 to TRBJ1-5; D is unresolved. The CDR3 is 13 residues long. With 7 bases removed from V and 0 bases from J, the gap between germline ends came to 7 bases. Per the germline V gene, CDR1 is MNHNS and CDR2 is SASEGT. CDR3 bases: TGTGCCAGCAACAAGCTTAGCAATCAGCCCCAGCATTTT. As protein: CASNKLSNQPQHF.

This clonotype showed up many times. The genes are TRBV7-2 and TRBJ1-1; 7 positions agree with TRBD1. The CDR3 is 15 amino acids. CDR1 and CDR2 from the germline V gene are SGHTA and FQGNSA. V gave up 5 bases and J gave up 1 base; unmatched junction bases: 7. CDR3 sequence (DNA): TGTGCCAGCAGCACCTACAGGGGTTCGAACACTGAAGCTTTCTTT. Translating it yields CASSTYRGSNTEAFF.

In this sample, this clonotype turned up many times. The chain carries TRBV4-2 and TRBJ2-7; 8 bases match TRBD2. V shed 1 base, J shed 1 base, and the junction held 6 bases outside the gene matches. Germline V gene data show CDR1 as LGHNA and CDR2 as YNFKEQ. This CDR3 contains 16 residues. The CDR3 here is CASSQGPGGGSYEQYF. CDR3 DNA: TGTGCCAGCAGCCAAGGACCCGGGGGGGGGTCCTACGAGCAGTACTTC.

This clonotype was detected a few times. This may arise from a read error, as a much more abundant clone is one base away. The CDR3 nucleotides read TGTGCCTGGAGCCAGGGTTCCTATAATCCACCCCTCCACTTT. This translates into CAWSQGSYNPPLHF. The chain uses TRBV30 and TRBJ1-6, with D possibly being TRBD1 (5 bases). This CDR3 is built from 14 residues. Germline V gene lookup returns CDR1 GTSNPN and CDR2 SVGIG (reference sequence).

This clonotype was seen many times. The rearrangement links TRBV29-1 to TRBJ2-7; D is perhaps TRBD1 (5 bases). The germline V and J ends were trimmed by 5 bases and 4 bases, with 18 bases remaining between them. Germline CDR1 and CDR2: SQVTM and ANQGSEA. CDR3 size: 14 residues. The CDR3 DNA is TGCAGCGTTTGGCTTAGGGGTGTCACGTACGAGCAGTACTTC. This sequence encodes CSVWLRGVTYEQYF.